Following are 18 T cell receptor beta chains from one sample sequenced in a study of T cell repertoires in cytomegalovirus infection. MiXCR was run by TCRdb on the reads, yielding one entry per CDR3 protein. The top ten clones hold less than 3% of a sample with hundreds of thousands of distinct CDR3 sequences, 8% to 10% of them seen once. Material: PBMCs. Every receptor here comes from a human donor in good health (CMV status not recorded). Some clones in this sample may be carry-over from other donors' samples.

The V gene is TRBV28, the J gene TRBJ1-5; 7 bases match TRBD1. J gave up 5 bases and V 5 bases, and 6 bases lay outside the gene matches. Looked up from germline, CDR1 is MDHEN and CDR2 is SYDVKM. The CDR3 consists of 14 residues. Here the CDR3 DNA reads TGTGCCAGCAGTAGGACAGGTCTTGATCAGCCCCAGCATTTT. This encodes CASSRTGLDQPQHF.

The sample holds many counts of this clonotype. The V gene is TRBV20-1, the J gene TRBJ2-3, with TRBD1 as a possible D gene (6 bases). CDR3 length: 14 amino acids. Germline V gene sequence: CDR1 DFQATT, CDR2 SNEGSKA (reference sequence). V dropped 0 bases and J dropped 5 bases, with 12 bases sitting between them. The CDR3: CSARDWVGGDTQYF. The CDR3 nucleotides are TGCAGTGCTAGAGACTGGGTAGGGGGAGATACGCAGTATTTT.

This clonotype was detected many times. The rearrangement uses TRBV11-1 and TRBJ1-5, with D possibly matching TRBD1 (6 bases). The germline CDR1 and CDR2 sequences are SGHAT and FQDESV (reference sequence). CDR3 length: 15 residues. Trimming left V 5 bases short and J 4 bases short, with 15 bases between. CDR3 sequence (DNA): TGTGCCAGCAGCCCGAGCCCCACAGGGAATCAGCCCCAGCATTTT. It codes for CASSPSPTGNQPQHF. The full variable domain, completed using reference TRBV11-1 and TRBJ1-5, is EAEVAQSPRYKITEKSQAVAFWCDPISGHATLYWYRQILGQGPELLVQFQDESVVDDSQLPKDRFSAERLKGVDSTLKIQPAELGDSAMYLCASSPSPTGNQPQHFGDGTRLSIL.

The count of this clonotype is one. The chain links TRBV6-6 to TRBJ1-3, with 8 bases fitting TRBD1. This CDR3 comprises 16 residues. Trimming removed 2 bases from V and 2 bases from J; junction bases left unmatched: 5. Looked up from germline, CDR1 is MNHNY and CDR2 is SVGAGI (reference sequence). The chain's CDR3 is CASSYGQGNAGNTIYF. CDR3 sequence (DNA): TGTGCCAGCAGTTACGGACAGGGCAATGCTGGAAACACCATATATTTT.

This chain joins TRBV12-3 or TRBV12-4 and TRBJ1-1; D remains ambiguous. This CDR3 has 11 amino acids. V was trimmed by 3 bases and J by 10 bases, leaving 9 bases between them. The CDR3 DNA is TGTGCCAGCAGTTTCCGGGTATCAGCTTTCTTT. Its protein is CASSFRVSAFF.

A few counts support this clonotype. The rearrangement uses TRBV20-1 and TRBJ2-5; a weak D match, TRBD2 (6 bases). The V end lost 2 bases, the J end lost 7 bases, and 11 bases lay between the germline ends. CDR3 length: 12 residues. Looked up from germline, CDR1 is DFQATT and CDR2 is SNEGSKA (reference sequence). CDR3 in amino acids: CSARREGGTQYF. DNA for the CDR3: TGCAGTGCTAGACGAGAGGGAGGGACCCAGTACTTC.

This sequence joins TRBV19 and TRBJ2-3, with 7 bases that match TRBD1. This CDR3 has 13 residues. V lost 3 bases and J lost 8; bases outside the gene matches: 5. Looked up from germline, CDR1 is LNHDA and CDR2 is SQIVND (reference sequence). The CDR3 here is CASSIPSGGTQYF. The CDR3 DNA reads TGTGCCAGTAGTATCCCATCAGGGGGTACGCAGTATTTT.

The sample holds a few counts of this clonotype. J is TRBJ1-1 and V is TRBV29-1; D possibly corresponds to TRBD1 (6 bases). The V and J ends lost 1 base and 5 bases respectively, with 14 bases between them. The CDR3 contains 14 residues. The germline gives CDR1 SQVTM, CDR2 ANQGSEA. In DNA, the CDR3 is TGCAGCGTTGAAGGTGGAGGGGGGATTACTGAAGCTTTCTTT. This gives the protein CSVEGGGGITEAFF.

At least ten counts were recorded for this clonotype. The V call is TRBV7-2, the J call TRBJ2-5; no clear D. This CDR3 region has 14 residues. Trimming removed 1 base from V and 4 bases from J, with 10 bases in between. Germline CDR1 is SGHTA and CDR2 is FQGNSA. The CDR3 spells CASSLGHSRETQYF. CDR3 coding DNA: TGTGCCAGCAGCTTAGGGCACAGCCGAGAGACCCAGTACTTC.

This clonotype was detected ten times or more. The rearrangement uses TRBV20-1 and TRBJ2-3; D is possibly TRBD1 or TRBD2 (5 bases each). CDR1 and CDR2 (germline): DFQATT, SNEGSKA (reference sequence). The CDR3 totals 16 residues. Between the trimmed V and J ends, which lost 0 bases and 3 bases, there was a span of 16 bases. CDR3 coding DNA: TGCAGTGCTAGAGACCAACACAGGAGGAGTACAGATACGCAGTATTTT. Protein: CSARDQHRRSTDTQYF.

This clonotype appeared many times. CDR3 in amino acids: CASTTSGVHEQYF. In nucleotides, the CDR3 is TGTGCCAGTACGACTAGCGGGGTCCACGAGCAGTACTTC. V is TRBV2 and J is TRBJ2-7; TRBD2 aligns across 11 bases. The V gene end was trimmed by 9 bases and the J gene end by 5 bases; junction bases not matched to a gene: 6. The CDR3 is 13 residues long. CDR1 and CDR2 (germline): SNHLY, FYNNEI. The full variable domain, completed using reference TRBV2 and TRBJ2-7, is EPEVTQTPSHQVTQMGQEVILRCVPISNHLYFYWYRQILGQKVEFLVSFYNNEISEKSEIFDDQFSVERPDGSNFTLKIRSTKLEDSAMYFCASTTSGVHEQYFGPGTRLTVT.

This clonotype was found many times. V is TRBV5-4 and J is TRBJ2-5; 11 nucleotides match TRBD1. J lost 4 bases, V lost 3 bases, and 8 bases had no gene match. The germline gives CDR1 SGHNT, CDR2 YYREEE (reference sequence). CDR3 length equals 16 residues. The CDR3 DNA reads TGTGCCAGCAGCTCGGGGGGGACAGGGGGTTTAGAGACCCAGTACTTC. Translated: CASSSGGTGGLETQYF.

This clonotype was observed many times. The chain uses TRBV6-5 and TRBJ1-3, with D unclear. CDR1 and CDR2 (germline): MNHEY, SVGAGI. Trimming removed 7 bases at V and 0 bases at J, with 10 bases between. The CDR3 runs to 14 residues. The CDR3 sequence is CASKRSNSGNTIYF. The CDR3 DNA sequence: TGTGCCAGCAAGAGATCTAACTCTGGAAACACCATATATTTT.

This clonotype appeared many times. The chain carries TRBV6-5 and TRBJ1-1, with 9 bases lining up with TRBD1. This CDR3 contains 14 residues. CDR1 is MNHEY, CDR2 SVGAGI, per germline. The V gene end was trimmed by 6 bases and the J gene end by 3 bases; junction bases not matched to a gene: 5. The CDR3 reads CASRRDRDYTEAFF. The CDR3 DNA is TGTGCCAGCAGGCGGGACAGGGACTACACTGAAGCTTTCTTT.

This clonotype occurred a few times. The chain couples TRBV28 to TRBJ2-1, with 10 nucleotides matching TRBD1. V shed 6 bases and J 9 bases; nucleotides not matched to a gene: 5. The germline V gene has CDR1 MDHEN and CDR2 SYDVKM. The length of the CDR3 is 13 residues. This CDR3 is CASRRQGAFEQFF. The CDR3 region has the DNA TGTGCCAGCAGAAGACAGGGGGCTTTTGAGCAGTTCTTC.

This chain uses TRBV6-1 with TRBJ2-1; 9 bases match TRBD2. This CDR3 is 15 amino acids long. J was trimmed by 4 bases and V by 4 bases; bases with no gene match: 5. Looked up from germline, CDR1 is MNHNS and CDR2 is SASEGT. For the CDR3, the DNA is TGTGCCAGCAGTGCCCCAGCGGGGGGTTACAATGAGCAGTTCTTC. The encoded protein is CASSAPAGGYNEQFF.

This chain uses TRBV20-1 with TRBJ2-1; no reliable D call. Trimming left V 0 bases short and J 4 bases short, with 13 bases between. This CDR3 region has 15 residues. Germline assignment: CDR1 DFQATT and CDR2 SNEGSKA (reference sequence). CDR3 nucleotides: TGCAGTGCTAGAGATAAGGCCAACCCATACAATGAGCAGTTCTTC. It codes for CSARDKANPYNEQFF.

J is TRBJ1-1 and V is TRBV6-2 or TRBV6-3; D is unclear. Trimming cost V 4 bases and J 1 base, with 10 bases left between them. Germline values: CDR1 MNHEY, CDR2 SVGEGT. The CDR3 extends over 14 amino acids. CDR3 in amino acids: CASSLTRANTEAFF. CDR3 nucleotide sequence: TGTGCCAGCAGTTTGACGAGGGCGAACACTGAAGCTTTCTTT.